This T cell receptor (beta chain) was identified in a study of beta chain features in type 1 diabetes. About the study: The samples had approximately 100,000,000 sorted cells examined in all.

Study outcomes and limitations: Among patients with Type 1 diabetes, TCRB CDR3s were moderately but significantly shorter in every one of the four CD4+ subsets.

Sorting with CD45RO/CCR7/CD25/CD127/CD95/CD27 yielded naive, central memory, regulatory and stem-like memory CD4+ cells. Each sorted fraction was over 95% pure. Germline lookup yields CDR1 SGHNT and CDR2 YYREEE (reference sequence). The CDR3 has 17 residues. V was cut by 3 bases and J by 0 bases, with 13 bases left in between. As for this clone: Antigen unknown.

cDNA synthesis used the whole RNA isolate, giving expressed TCRB sequences. Assay used: immunoSEQ multiplex PCR; TCRdb lists only in-frame clones, some missing. The top ten clones hold 0.035% to 0.045% of a sample with 400,000 to 450,000 clones, over 11% of them seen once. The chain is built from TRBV5-4 and TRBJ2-6; D remains unclear. The source of this sequence is a man aged 30-40 years in good health. The sample comprised naive CD4+ T cells from blood. CDR3 nucleotide sequence: TGTGCCAGCAGCTACACCCCCAGCTCCTCTGGGGCCAACGTCCTGACTTTC. Translating it yields CASSYTPSSSGANVLTF.